This TCR beta chain was recorded in a study of CD8 T cells in ankylosing spondylitis. Study-wide findings and caveats: Researchers reportedly found disease-linked clones significantly enriched in matched ankylosing spondylitis synovial fluid.

This clonotype has a handful of counts. Its antigen remains unknown. TCRdb re-called the 5' RACE reads with MiXCR, one entry per CDR3 protein. The sample lists just over 300,000 distinct CDR3 sequences; more than 20% were seen once. The CDR3 runs 15 residues. V lost 5 bases to trimming and J lost 0 bases; unmatched junction nucleotides: 2. Germline V lookup: CDR1 ENHRY, CDR2 SYGVKD. This TCR was sampled from a female donor with ankylosing spondylitis or in good health (not recorded which). The specimen sequenced was blood, either unsorted or a sorted T cell fraction (not recorded which). The chain has TRBV10-3 and TRBJ2-3; 10 positions agree with TRBD1. CDR3 in amino acids: CAISPDRGSTDTQYF. CDR3 coding DNA: TGTGCCATCAGTCCGGACAGGGGGAGCACAGATACGCAGTATTTT.